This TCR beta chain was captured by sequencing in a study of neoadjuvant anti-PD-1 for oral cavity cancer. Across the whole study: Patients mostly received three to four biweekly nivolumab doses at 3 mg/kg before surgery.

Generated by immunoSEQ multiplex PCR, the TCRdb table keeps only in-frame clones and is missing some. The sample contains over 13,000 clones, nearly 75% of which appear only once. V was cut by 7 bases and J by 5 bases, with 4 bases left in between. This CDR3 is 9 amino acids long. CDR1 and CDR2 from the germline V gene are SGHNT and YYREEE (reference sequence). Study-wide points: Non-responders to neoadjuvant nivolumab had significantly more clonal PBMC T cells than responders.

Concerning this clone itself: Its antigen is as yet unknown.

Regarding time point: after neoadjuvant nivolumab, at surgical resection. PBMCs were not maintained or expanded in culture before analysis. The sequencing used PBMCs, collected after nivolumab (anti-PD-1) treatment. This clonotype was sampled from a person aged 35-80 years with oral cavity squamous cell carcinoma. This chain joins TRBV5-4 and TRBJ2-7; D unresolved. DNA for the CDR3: TGTGCCAGCTGGGACGAGCAGTACTTC. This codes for CASWDEQYF.